One TCR beta chain is described in this entry. What it binds is not known. PCR employed 60 Vbeta and 13 Jbeta primers. The protocol was immunoSEQ multiplex PCR, while the TCRdb copy is restricted to in-frame clones and leaves out a portion. This sample has approximately 150,000 clones, with 60% to 80% found just once. With 1 base removed from V and 11 bases from J, the gap between germline ends came to 29 bases. Germline-derived CDR1 and CDR2 are SEHNR and FQNEAQ (reference sequence). The CDR3 extends over 18 amino acids. The sample belongs to a study of cytomegalovirus exposure and HLA in healthy donors. Study-wide results and limits: Most CMV-associated TCR beta chains were later found to appear HLA-restricted. Follow-up analysis later connected one missense variant in DCLRE1C with trimming of TCR beta V- and J-genes.

This clonotype was obtained from a man between 18 and 35 years old in good health and CMV-seropositive. The chain carries TRBV7-9 and TRBJ2-5, with D perhaps matching TRBD1 (6 bases). Material: PBMCs. The CDR3 loop reads CASSLDDLARDKETSQYF. In DNA, the CDR3 is TGTGCCAGCAGCTTAGACGACCTTGCCCGGGACAAGGAGACCTCGCAGTACTTC.